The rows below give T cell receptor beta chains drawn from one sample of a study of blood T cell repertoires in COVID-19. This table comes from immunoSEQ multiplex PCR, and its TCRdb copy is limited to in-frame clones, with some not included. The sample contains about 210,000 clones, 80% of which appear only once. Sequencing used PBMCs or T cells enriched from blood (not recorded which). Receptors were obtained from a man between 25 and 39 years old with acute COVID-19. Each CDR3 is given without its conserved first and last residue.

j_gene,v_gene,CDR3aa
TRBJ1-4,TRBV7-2,ASSRSVSTNEKLF
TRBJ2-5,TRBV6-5,ATKQGAQAPETQY
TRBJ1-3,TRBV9,ASSVAAVLSGNTIY
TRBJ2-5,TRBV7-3,ASSLQRGYQETQY
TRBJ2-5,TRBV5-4,ASSYGTVQETQY
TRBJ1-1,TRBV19,ASSIQGSAEAF
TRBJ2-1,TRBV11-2,ASSPGTSGGAYDEQF
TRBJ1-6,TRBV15,ATSRDAGANSPLH
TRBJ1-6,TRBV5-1,ASSWGGNSPLH
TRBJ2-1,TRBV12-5,ASGSSGGQNEQF
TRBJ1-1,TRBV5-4,ASSLPRGSNTEAF
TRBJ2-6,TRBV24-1,ATDSGSGANVLT
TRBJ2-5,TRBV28,ASSLRGGPMAETQY
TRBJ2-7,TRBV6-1,ASRERPGQGSYEQY
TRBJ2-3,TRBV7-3,ASSLTGMGGTTDTQY
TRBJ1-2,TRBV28,ASKKQQGNHGYT
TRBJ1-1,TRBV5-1,ASSNGGGNTEAF
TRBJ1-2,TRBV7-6,ASSFDTGGVSGYT
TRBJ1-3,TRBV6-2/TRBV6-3,ASSYSRPASNSGNTIY
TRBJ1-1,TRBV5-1,ASSLVPVGTEAF